A selection of T cell receptor beta chains follows, all from one sample in a study of OX40 agonist ivuxolimab in advanced cancers. Repertoires were generated with immunoSEQ multiplex PCR, while TCRdb's copy carries only in-frame clones and drops some. The table shows about 100,000 clones, with approximately 91% occurring only once. The sample consisted of CD4+ or CD8+ T cells sorted from blood, taken in a trial of the OX40 agonist ivuxolimab. These receptors were taken from an adult with an advanced solid tumor such as melanoma, head and neck, liver or kidney cancer. The CDR3 runs from the conserved cysteine through the conserved F or W. Each record gives: V gene, J gene, D gene, CDR3 protein. The D gene is left open where the match is weak.

v_gene: TRBV7-9
j_gene: TRBJ2-7
d_gene: .
CDR3aa: CASSLIRNSYEQYF

v_gene: TRBV11-2
j_gene: TRBJ2-7
d_gene: TRBD1
CDR3aa: CASSLIGTGSYEQYF

v_gene: TRBV9
j_gene: TRBJ1-1
d_gene: .
CDR3aa: CASSVGVSLSTEAFF

v_gene: TRBV5-4
j_gene: TRBJ1-1
d_gene: TRBD1
CDR3aa: CASSTRQGGTEAFF

v_gene: TRBV9
j_gene: TRBJ2-1
d_gene: TRBD2
CDR3aa: CASSVGQGLAGANEQFF

v_gene: TRBV28
j_gene: TRBJ2-6
d_gene: .
CDR3aa: CASSFSAANVLTF

v_gene: TRBV29-1
j_gene: TRBJ2-7
d_gene: .
CDR3aa: CSVGHAYEQYF

v_gene: TRBV7-2
j_gene: TRBJ2-1
d_gene: .
CDR3aa: CASSPIAVNEQFF

v_gene: TRBV5-1
j_gene: TRBJ2-1
d_gene: .
CDR3aa: CASSPTAGYNEQFF

v_gene: TRBV29-1
j_gene: TRBJ2-3
d_gene: TRBD1
CDR3aa: CSVEVRDSHTDTQYF

v_gene: TRBV18
j_gene: TRBJ1-1
d_gene: TRBD1
CDR3aa: CASSRRGVSTPEAFF

v_gene: TRBV19
j_gene: TRBJ1-2
d_gene: TRBD1
CDR3aa: CASSLGQGASNYGYTF

v_gene: TRBV5-1
j_gene: TRBJ2-4
d_gene: .
CDR3aa: CASSPEAKNIQYF

v_gene: TRBV5-1
j_gene: TRBJ2-2
d_gene: .
CDR3aa: CASSLSVEVTGELFF

v_gene: TRBV2
j_gene: TRBJ2-3
d_gene: .
CDR3aa: CASTRTSSTDTQYF

v_gene: TRBV5-1
j_gene: TRBJ2-7
d_gene: .
CDR3aa: CASSPDGQFLYEQYF

v_gene: TRBV6-5
j_gene: TRBJ2-1
d_gene: .
CDR3aa: CASRRTAGVNEQFF

v_gene: TRBV4-2
j_gene: TRBJ2-3
d_gene: .
CDR3aa: CASSQDPGTDTQYF

v_gene: TRBV7-2
j_gene: TRBJ1-1
d_gene: .
CDR3aa: CASSSLGGTEAFF

v_gene: TRBV19
j_gene: TRBJ1-5
d_gene: .
CDR3aa: CASSIMGSLNSNQPQHF

v_gene: TRBV5-1
j_gene: TRBJ1-1
d_gene: .
CDR3aa: CASSLGDRVTEAFF

v_gene: TRBV5-1
j_gene: TRBJ2-2
d_gene: .
CDR3aa: CASSSPTAAGELFF